The T cell receptor (beta chain) described here comes from a study of T cell responses to AZD1222 COVID-19 vaccine. CDR1 SGHAT and CDR2 FQNNGV come from the germline V gene. Unmatched junction bases numbered 6, after V lost 5 bases and J lost 5 bases. This CDR3 has 13 residues. Only in-frame clones appear in the TCRdb table, and some are missing; sequencing was by immunoSEQ multiplex PCR. The repertoire holds fewer than 70,000 clones, with about 90% as singletons. This specimen consisted of peripheral blood, obtained on day 0 of AZD1222 vaccination. This TCR was sampled from an adult in good health. This chain joins TRBV11-2 and TRBJ2-7; 7 nucleotides align to TRBD1. This chain's CDR3 is CASSVDRLHEQYF. The DNA of the CDR3 is TGTGCCAGCAGCGTGGACAGGCTCCACGAGCAGTACTTC. Based on the CDR3 plus reference TRBV11-2 and TRBJ2-7, the full variable domain is EAGVAQSPRYKIIEKRQSVAFWCNPISGHATLYWYQQILGQGPKLLIQFQNNGVVDDSQLPKDRFSAERLKGVDSTLKIQPAKLEDSAVYLCASSVDRLHEQYFGPGTRLTVT.